Below are 4 T cell receptor beta chains sequenced from a single sample in a study of early T cells in non-severe SARS-CoV-2 infection. TCRdb fed the 5' RACE reads into MiXCR, producing one record per CDR3 protein. The repertoire holds around 61,000 distinct CDR3 sequences, with about 12% as singletons. The sample consisted of whole blood. The receptors stem from an adult who was a healthcare worker with PCR-confirmed SARS-CoV-2 infection or an uninfected control (not recorded which).

This chain connects TRBV20-1 to TRBJ2-1; weak D call: TRBD2 (5 bases). The CDR3 has 16 amino acids. The ends were cut back, 4 bases at V and 0 bases at J, with 16 bases in the middle. The germline CDR1 and CDR2 sequences are DFQATT and SNEGSKA (reference sequence). The CDR3 bases are TGCAGTGCTACCCCCACCGGGCGGGTCTCCTACAATGAGCAGTTCTTC. It encodes CSATPTGRVSYNEQFF.

This clonotype has more than one count but fewer than ten. V usage is TRBV10-3 and J usage is TRBJ2-7; D gene ambiguous. The V end lost 4 bases, the J end lost 4 bases, and 8 bases lay between the germline ends. Germline V lookup: CDR1 ENHRY, CDR2 SYGVKD. The CDR3 loop spans 12 amino acids. The chain's CDR3 is CAISVKGYEQYF. DNA of the CDR3: TGTGCCATCAGTGTGAAGGGATACGAGCAGTACTTC.

This clonotype was recorded a few times. This chain uses TRBV11-2 with TRBJ2-3, with a weak D call TRBD1 (6 bases). Looked up from germline, CDR1 is SGHAT and CDR2 is FQNNGV. This CDR3 region has 14 residues. Deletions cut 5 bases from V and 6 bases from J, with 15 bases between. Here the CDR3 DNA reads TGTGCCAGCAGCCCCAACAGGGTTACGGATACGCAGTATTTT. Amino acid sequence: CASSPNRVTDTQYF.

This clonotype was counted many times. J is TRBJ2-3 and V is TRBV7-8, with D tentatively TRBD2 (5 bases). This CDR3 is 14 amino acids long. Germline CDR1 and CDR2: SGHVS and FQNEAQ. Trimming stripped 6 bases from V and 3 bases from J, with 13 bases between. The CDR3 nucleotides read TGTGCCAGCAGTCGAAGAGGGAAGACAGATACGCAGTATTTT. Translated: CASSRRGKTDTQYF.